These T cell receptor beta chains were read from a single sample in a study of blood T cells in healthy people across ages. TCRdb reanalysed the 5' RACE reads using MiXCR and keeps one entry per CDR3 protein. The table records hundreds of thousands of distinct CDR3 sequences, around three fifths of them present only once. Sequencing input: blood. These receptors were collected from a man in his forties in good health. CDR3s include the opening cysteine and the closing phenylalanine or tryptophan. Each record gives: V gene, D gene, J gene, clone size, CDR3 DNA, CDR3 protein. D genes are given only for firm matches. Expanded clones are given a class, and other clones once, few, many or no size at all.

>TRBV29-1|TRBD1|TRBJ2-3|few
TGCAGCGAACAACGGACAGGAACGGCCACAGATACGCAGTATTTT
CSEQRTGTATDTQYF
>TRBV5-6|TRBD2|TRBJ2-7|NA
TGTGCCAGCAGCTTGGTAGGGGGACTAGCGGGGGGAAGCTCCTACAATGAGCAGTACTTC
CASSLVGGLAGGSSYNEQYF
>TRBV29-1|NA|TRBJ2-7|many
TGCAGCGTTGGAACTATCGACGGACCCTACGAGCAGTACTTC
CSVGTIDGPYEQYF
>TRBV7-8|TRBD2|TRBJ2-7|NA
TGTGCCAGCAGCCGCTTGCGACTAGCGGACCAAAACCTCTACGAGCAGTACTTC
CASSRLRLADQNLYEQYF
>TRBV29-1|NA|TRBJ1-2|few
TGCAGCGCTTTGCGCGGCAGCAACCATTATGGCTACACCTTC
CSALRGSNHYGYTF
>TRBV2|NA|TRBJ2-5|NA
TGTGCCAGCAGTGATCCGGGTAACAGGGAGACCCAGTACTTC
CASSDPGNRETQYF
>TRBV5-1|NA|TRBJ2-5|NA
TGCGCCAGCAGCCCCGGGACCCGGGAAGGAGAGACCCAGTACTTC
CASSPGTREGETQYF
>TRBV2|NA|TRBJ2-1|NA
TGTGCCAGCGTAACAGGGAATGAGCAGTTCTTC
CASVTGNEQFF
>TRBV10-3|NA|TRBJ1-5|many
TGTGCCATAAGTGAGGCAGGAAGCAATCAGCCCCAGCATTTT
CAISEAGSNQPQHF
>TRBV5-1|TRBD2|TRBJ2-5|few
TGCGCCAGCAGCTTGAGCGTAGCGGGGAGCGAGACCCAGTACTTC
CASSLSVAGSETQYF
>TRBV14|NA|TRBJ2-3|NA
TGTGCCAGCAGCCAACCTGGGCTAGCTGCAGATACGCAGTATTTT
CASSQPGLAADTQYF
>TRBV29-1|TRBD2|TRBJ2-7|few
TGCAGCGTTGAGGGCCCTGGACTAGGAGGGTACGAGCAGTACTTC
CSVEGPGLGGYEQYF
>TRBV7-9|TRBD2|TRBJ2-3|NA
TGTGCCAGCAGCCGGCTAGCGGACACAGATACGCAGTATTTT
CASSRLADTDTQYF
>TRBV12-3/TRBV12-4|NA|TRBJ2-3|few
TGTGCCAGCAGTTTCTCCATTTCCCCACAGTATTTT
CASSFSISPQYF
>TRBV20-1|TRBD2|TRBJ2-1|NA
TGCAGTGCTAGAAGGGCTAGCGGGCACAATGAGCAGTTCTTC
CSARRASGHNEQFF
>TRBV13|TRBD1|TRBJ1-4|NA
TGTGCCAGCAGCCAGGGGACCGGGACAGGCTTTAATGAAAAACTGTTTTTT
CASSQGTGTGFNEKLFF
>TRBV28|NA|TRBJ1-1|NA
TGTGCCAGCAGTTCCCCCTCTCTCGAAGCTTTCTTT
CASSSPSLEAFF
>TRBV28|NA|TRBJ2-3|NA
TGTGCCAGCAGTTCTCCTAGGGGAAGCACAGATACGCAGTATTTT
CASSSPRGSTDTQYF
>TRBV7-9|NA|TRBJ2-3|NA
TGTGCCAGCAGCTCGCCCTCCCAGCATACGCAGTATTTT
CASSSPSQHTQYF
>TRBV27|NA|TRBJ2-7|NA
TGTGCCAGCAGTTTTGGGATAGGGGGCTACGAGCAGTACTTC
CASSFGIGGYEQYF
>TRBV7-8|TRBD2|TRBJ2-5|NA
TGTGCCAGCAGCGATAGCGGGAGTTACAATGAGCAGTACTTC
CASSDSGSYNEQYF
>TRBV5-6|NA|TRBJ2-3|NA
TGTGCCAGCAGCTTGTTCTTTCTAGGCACAGATACGCAGTATTTT
CASSLFFLGTDTQYF
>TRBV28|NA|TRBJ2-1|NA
TGTGCCAGCAGCAATCGCGATGAGCAGTTCTTC
CASSNRDEQFF
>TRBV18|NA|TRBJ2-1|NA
TGTGCCAGCTCACCACCTTCTATCCATAAGCAGTTCTTC
CASSPPSIHKQFF
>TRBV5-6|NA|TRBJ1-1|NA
TGTGCCAGCAGCCGTACCGGGGCCAGGGGAGTGAACACTGAAGCTTTCTTT
CASSRTGARGVNTEAFF
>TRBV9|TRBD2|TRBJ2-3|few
TGTGCCAGCAGCGTAGTGGGCGGGAGCACTGCAGATACGCAGTATTTT
CASSVVGGSTADTQYF
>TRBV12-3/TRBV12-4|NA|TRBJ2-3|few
TGTGCCAGCAGACAGGCCCCAGATACGCAGTATTTT
CASRQAPDTQYF
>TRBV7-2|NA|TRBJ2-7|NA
TGTGCCAGCAGCTCAGTGCGGATGAGCTCCTACGAGCAGTACTTC
CASSSVRMSSYEQYF
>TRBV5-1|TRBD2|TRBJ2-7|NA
TGCGCCAGCAGCTTGGTAGGACTAGCGAACTACAATGAGCAGTACTTC
CASSLVGLANYNEQYF
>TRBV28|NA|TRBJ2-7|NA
TGTGCCAGCAGCGCCCCAGGGATTAGCGAGCAGTACTTC
CASSAPGISEQYF
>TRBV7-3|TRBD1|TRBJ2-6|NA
TGTGCCAGCAGCTCCCGCAGGGGGCTGGGAGGGGCCAACGTCCTGACTTTC
CASSSRRGLGGANVLTF
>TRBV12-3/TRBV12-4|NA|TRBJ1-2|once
TGTGCCAGCTCCACTGAGGCAGGGGACTATGGCTACACCTTC
CASSTEAGDYGYTF
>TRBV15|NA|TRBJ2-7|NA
TGTGCCACCAGCAGAGGTAGGGGGGAGGGCCCCTACAATGAGCAGTACTTC
CATSRGRGEGPYNEQYF
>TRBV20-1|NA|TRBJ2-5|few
TGCACCTCCGAGACCCAGTACTTC
CTSETQYF
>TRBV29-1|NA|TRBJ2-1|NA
TGCAGCGTTGTCCCGGACCCCCAACGAGAGCAGTTCTTC
CSVVPDPQREQFF
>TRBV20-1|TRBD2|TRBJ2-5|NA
TGCAGTGCTAGGAGTAGCGGGGAAACCCAGTACTTC
CSARSSGETQYF
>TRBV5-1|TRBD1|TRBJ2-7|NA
TGTGCCAGCAGTTTTGACAGGGGCGAGCAGTACTTC
CASSFDRGEQYF
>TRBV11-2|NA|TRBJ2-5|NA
TGTGCCAGCAGCCCGGGAAGCTTCCGAGGGGAGACCCAGTACTTC
CASSPGSFRGETQYF
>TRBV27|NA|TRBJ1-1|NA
TGTGCCAGCAGTTTATCGATCATAGGGCGGCAGTACACTGAAGCTTTCTTT
CASSLSIIGRQYTEAFF
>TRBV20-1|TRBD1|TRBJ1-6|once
TGCAGTGCTAGCAGGGACAGGGATTCACCCCTCCACTTT
CSASRDRDSPLHF
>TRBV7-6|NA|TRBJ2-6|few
TGTGCCAGCAGCTTAGGACCCCTAGGGGCCAACGTCCTGACTTTC
CASSLGPLGANVLTF
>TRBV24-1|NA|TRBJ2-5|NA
TGTACCACCAGTGATCGTTTGGGGCGAGGAAAGCAAGAGACCCAGTACTTC
CTTSDRLGRGKQETQYF
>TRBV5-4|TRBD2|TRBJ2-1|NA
TGTGCCAGCGCCATAATCGGCGGGAGTCAGAATGAGCAGTTCTTC
CASAIIGGSQNEQFF
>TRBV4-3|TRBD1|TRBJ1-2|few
TGCGCCAGCAGCCAAGCAGGACAGGGAGACTATGGCTACACCTTC
CASSQAGQGDYGYTF
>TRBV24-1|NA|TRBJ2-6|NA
TGTGCCGCCGGTAGGCAGGGTCGTGGGGCCAACGTCCTGACTTTC
CAAGRQGRGANVLTF
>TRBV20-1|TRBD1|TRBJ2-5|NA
TGCAGTGCTAGAGATCTGAGACAGGGGTGGGGAGAGACCCAGTACTTC
CSARDLRQGWGETQYF
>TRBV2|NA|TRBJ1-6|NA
TGTGCCAGCAGTACCTCCGGGCTCCGGTATTCACCCCTCCACTTT
CASSTSGLRYSPLHF
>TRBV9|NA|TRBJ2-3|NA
TGTGCCAGCAGCGTCGGGATAGATACGCAGTATTTT
CASSVGIDTQYF
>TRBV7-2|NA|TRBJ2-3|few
TGTGCCAGCAGCTACGGTACCGTAAGCACAGATACGCAGTATTTT
CASSYGTVSTDTQYF